Following are 11 T cell receptor beta chains from one sample sequenced in a study of T cell responses to AZD1222 COVID-19 vaccine. Assay: immunoSEQ multiplex PCR; the TCRdb copy retains only in-frame clones and omits some. The sample has 40,000 to 60,000 clones, 85% to 90% seen once. This specimen was peripheral blood, taken 28 days after the second AZD1222 dose. The origin of the receptors is an adult who received the AZD1222 COVID-19 vaccine.

This sequence joins TRBV11-2 and TRBJ1-1; no clear D gene. Germline-derived CDR1 and CDR2 are SGHAT and FQNNGV. CDR3 size: 14 residues. Trimming took off 3 bases at V and 0 bases at J, with 8 bases between the two ends. The CDR3 reads CASSFTGLNTEAFF. The CDR3 DNA follows: TGTGCCAGCAGCTTTACGGGTTTGAACACTGAAGCTTTCTTT.

The chain links TRBV7-8 to TRBJ2-1, with D perhaps matching TRBD2 (5 bases). Germline V gives CDR1 SGHVS, CDR2 FQNEAQ. CDR3 size: 16 residues. V was trimmed by 7 bases and J by 8 bases, leaving 24 bases between them. CDR3 nucleotide sequence: TGTGCCAGCATTCGAGGTTTTAGTGGGAGAGGAGATGAGCAGTTCTTC. Translation gives CASIRGFSGRGDEQFF.

V gene TRBV7-9 combines with J gene TRBJ2-7; D perhaps matches TRBD2 (5 bases). The V gene lost 2 bases and the J gene lost 1 base, with 12 bases spanning the gap. CDR1 and CDR2 (germline): SEHNR, FQNEAQ (reference sequence). The CDR3 length is 15 residues. The chain's CDR3 is CASSLTRTLSYEQYF. The CDR3 DNA is TGTGCCAGCAGCTTAACTCGGACTTTGTCCTACGAGCAGTACTTC.

The chain recombines TRBV6-2 or TRBV6-3 with TRBJ2-1; unclear D gene. The CDR3 contains 12 residues. Germline V gene lookup returns CDR1 MNHEY and CDR2 SVGEGT. The ends were cut back, 6 bases at V and 7 bases at J, with 10 bases in the middle. Here the CDR3 DNA reads TGTGCCAGCAGCCCTTGGGCGAATGAGCAGTTCTTC. It specifies CASSPWANEQFF.

The V gene is TRBV4-1, the J gene TRBJ2-5, with 8 nucleotides matching TRBD2. Germline trimming cut 8 bases from V and 5 bases from J; bases unmatched to any gene: 7. The CDR3 loop spans 13 amino acids. The germline CDR1 and CDR2 sequences are MGHRA and YSYEKL. CDR3 DNA sequence: TGCGCCAGCTCCCGGGAGGGTTGGGAGACCCAGTACTTC. Protein sequence: CASSREGWETQYF.

This clone appeared once. The chain employs TRBV27 and TRBJ1-4; no definite D call. V lost 4 bases, J lost 0 bases, and 12 bases lay in between. This CDR3 spans 16 amino acids. Germline CDR1 MNHEY, CDR2 SMNVEV (reference sequence). The CDR3 nucleotides are TGTGCCAGCAGTTACCTTGGCGGAGCAACTAATGAAAAACTGTTTTTT. The encoded protein is CASSYLGGATNEKLFF.

V usage is TRBV18 and J usage is TRBJ1-4, with D possibly TRBD1 on 6 matching bases. Germline loops: CDR1 KGHSH, CDR2 LQKENI. The germline V and J ends were trimmed by 0 bases and 8 bases, with 13 bases remaining between them. This CDR3 spans 15 amino acids. CDR3 sequence (DNA): TGTGCCAGCTCACCACCGTCAGGGGCGCGCGAAAAACTGTTTTTT. Translating it yields CASSPPSGAREKLFF.

The V call is TRBV14, the J call TRBJ2-7; D remains ambiguous. V lost 3 bases and J lost 6, with 9 bases in between. The CDR3 is 12 amino acids. Germline loops: CDR1 SGHDN, CDR2 FVKESK. DNA for the CDR3: TGTGCCAGCAGCCAGGTTACTCTCGAGCAGTACTTC. Its protein is CASSQVTLEQYF.

This clone was detected a few times. The rearrangement links TRBV4-1 to TRBJ1-5, with TRBD1 matching over 7 bases. The germline V gene has CDR1 MGHRA and CDR2 YSYEKL. Trimming removed 2 bases from V and 6 bases from J; junction bases left unmatched: 10. The CDR3 consists of 16 residues. For the CDR3, the DNA is TGCGCCAGCAGCCAACTCTTGACGAGGGGGCCTCAGCCCCAGCATTTT. Translating gives CASSQLLTRGPQPQHF.

The chain couples TRBV7-2 to TRBJ1-6, with D perhaps matching TRBD1 (5 bases). The germline gives CDR1 SGHTA, CDR2 FQGNSA. This CDR3 contains 13 residues. Trimming cost V 9 bases and J 9 bases, with 15 bases left between them. CDR3 nucleotides: TGTGCCAGTATGGGGCAGGGTGGTTCACCCCTCCACTTT. Protein: CASMGQGGSPLHF.

The rearrangement joins TRBV7-9 to TRBJ2-1; a weak D match, TRBD1 (7 bases). The CDR3 consists of 17 residues. Trimming cost V 2 bases and J 8 bases, with 22 bases left between them. Germline CDR1 reads SEHNR; CDR2 reads FQNEAQ (reference sequence). The CDR3 sequence: CASSLHRGGRLIDEQFF. DNA for the CDR3: TGTGCCAGCAGCTTACACAGGGGAGGCAGGCTTATCGATGAGCAGTTCTTC.